This entry lists 26 T cell receptor beta chains sequenced from one sample in a study of cytomegalovirus exposure and HLA in healthy donors. Researchers ran the PCR with 60 Vbeta and 13 Jbeta primers. Clones were read by immunoSEQ multiplex PCR, and TCRdb kept only the in-frame ones, dropping some. The sample carries about 110,000 clones, roughly 79% recorded once. The sample was PBMCs. All receptors come from a male donor in good health and CMV-seronegative.

This chain links TRBV28 with TRBJ1-4, with TRBD1 matching over 9 bases. Germline V CDR1 and CDR2: MDHEN, SYDVKM. The CDR3 sequence is 15 residues long. V gave up 2 bases and J gave up 6 bases; unmatched junction bases: 4. CDR3: CASSLSGTGYEKLFF. CDR3 coding DNA: TGTGCCAGCAGTTTAAGTGGGACAGGGTATGAAAAACTGTTTTTT. The full variable domain, its missing parts supplied by reference TRBV28 and TRBJ1-4, is DVKVTQSSRYLVKRTGEKVFLECVQDMDHENMFWYRQDPGLGLRLIYFSYDVKMKEKGDIPEGYSVSREKKERFSLILESASTNQTSMYLCASSLSGTGYEKLFFGSGTQLSVL.

This clone occurred many times. This sequence joins TRBV7-9 and TRBJ2-1, with 7 bases lining up with TRBD2. The CDR3 sequence is 15 residues long. CDR1 is SEHNR, CDR2 FQNEAQ, per germline (reference sequence). J was trimmed by 7 bases and V by 3 bases; bases with no gene match: 9. Here the CDR3 reads CASSFRSGLGNEQFF. CDR3 DNA sequence: TGTGCCAGCAGCTTCCGGTCCGGACTAGGGAATGAGCAGTTCTTC.

About this clone: The same CDR3 also results from other DNA sequences found in this sample. The chain combines TRBV5-1 with TRBJ2-2, with a weak D call TRBD2 (6 bases). With 4 bases removed from V and 0 bases from J, the gap between germline ends came to 13 bases. The CDR3 runs to 16 residues. CDR1 and CDR2 (germline): SGHRS, YFSETQ. DNA of the CDR3: TGCGCCAGCAGCCTCCCGGGAGCAGCGAACACCGGGGAGCTGTTTTTT. Translation gives CASSLPGAANTGELFF.

The chain has TRBV6-1 and TRBJ2-7; TRBD1 agrees at 9 bases. The CDR3 length is 15 residues. The trim removed 5 bases at V and 5 bases at J, leaving 10 bases unmatched. Germline V gene data show CDR1 as MNHNS and CDR2 as SASEGT. The CDR3 sequence is CASSPGTGSINEQYF. DNA for the CDR3: TGTGCCAGCAGTCCCGGGACAGGGTCTATCAACGAGCAGTACTTC.

The chain is built from TRBV4-3 and TRBJ2-3, with 11 bases fitting TRBD2. The CDR3 sequence is 16 residues long. With 0 bases clipped from V and 3 bases from J, the junction kept 2 bases outside the gene matches. CDR1 is LGHNA, CDR2 YSLEER, per germline. CDR3 nucleotides: TGCGCCAGCAGCCAAGAATCTAGCGGGAGGACAGATACGCAGTATTTT. This translates into CASSQESSGRTDTQYF.

This clone was picked up a small number of times. Other DNA sequences of this sample code for an identical CDR3. The V call is TRBV7-2, the J call TRBJ2-1, with TRBD2 identical over 8 bases. Trimming cost V 5 bases and J 5 bases; bases outside gene matches: 11. This CDR3 is built from 16 residues. CDR1 is SGHTA and CDR2 is FQGNSA in the germline V gene. CDR3 DNA: TGTGCCAGCAGCCGCGACGGGAGGGCCGGTAACAATGAGCAGTTCTTC. Amino acids: CASSRDGRAGNNEQFF.

This clone appeared a single time. The V and J genes are TRBV6-5 and TRBJ2-4, with D maybe TRBD2 (5 bases). The V and J ends lost 4 bases and 4 bases respectively, with 17 bases between them. CDR3 length: 16 amino acids. Germline V CDR1 and CDR2: MNHEY, SVGAGI. CDR3 coding DNA: TGTGCCAGCAGTTCCACCCTACCCCCGGGGAAAAACATTCAGTACTTC. Translated: CASSSTLPPGKNIQYF.

In this sample, this clone turned up a few times. This sequence joins TRBV2 and TRBJ1-2; 9 bases are a match to TRBD1. Germline CDR1 reads SNHLY; CDR2 reads FYNNEI. The CDR3 contains 15 residues. J lost 8 bases, V lost 2 bases, and 9 bases had no gene match. The CDR3 DNA reads TGTGCCAGCAGTGAACAGGACAGGGGTATGGAAGGCTACACCTTC. As protein: CASSEQDRGMEGYTF.

This clone appeared a single time. This chain connects TRBV6-5 to TRBJ2-1, with D perhaps matching TRBD1 (5 bases). Trimming removed 0 bases at V and 4 bases at J, with 10 bases between. Germline lookup yields CDR1 MNHEY and CDR2 SVGAGI. This CDR3 spans 15 amino acids. The CDR3 spells CASSYSAGSYNEQFF. CDR3 DNA: TGTGCCAGCAGTTACTCCGCAGGGTCTTACAATGAGCAGTTCTTC.

In this sample, this clone turned up once. The chain couples TRBV7-3 to TRBJ1-1; D uncertain. The CDR3 covers 16 residues. The V gene lost 3 bases and the J gene lost 6 bases, with 20 bases spanning the gap. Germline CDR1 SGHTA, CDR2 FQGTGA. CDR3 nucleotides: TGTGCCAGCAGCTTGAGCGAGGGTGGGTATACGGCTGAAGCTTTCTTT. It translates to CASSLSEGGYTAEAFF. Looking up the rest from reference TRBV7-3 and TRBJ1-1 gives the full variable domain: GAGVSQTPSNKVTEKGKYVELRCDPISGHTALYWYRQSLGQGPEFLIYFQGTGAADDSGLPNDRFFAVRPEGSVSTLKIQRTERGDSAVYLCASSLSEGGYTAEAFFGQGTRLTVV.

This clone has a single count. This chain connects TRBV7-9 to TRBJ2-7, with TRBD1 matching 7 bases. Trimming took 4 bases from V and 6 from J; bases not matched to a gene: 6. CDR3 size: 13 residues. CDR1 and CDR2 (germline): SEHNR, FQNEAQ (reference sequence). CDR3: CASSSNRGSEQYF. In DNA form, the CDR3 reads TGTGCCAGCAGCTCGAACAGGGGCTCCGAGCAGTACTTC.

The count of this clone is one. This chain connects TRBV27 to TRBJ2-2; TRBD2 agrees at 7 bases. This CDR3 is 15 amino acids long. V lost 7 bases and J lost 5; bases outside the gene matches: 10. Germline V gene sequence: CDR1 MNHEY, CDR2 SMNVEV (reference sequence). The CDR3 sequence: CASKNGGSETGELFF. The CDR3 DNA follows: TGTGCCAGCAAAAATGGCGGGAGTGAAACCGGGGAGCTGTTTTTT.

This clone was counted once. The chain couples TRBV27 to TRBJ1-2, with 9 bases matching TRBD1. Per germline, CDR1 MNHEY and CDR2 SMNVEV (reference sequence). Germline trimming cut 2 bases from V and 8 bases from J; bases unmatched to any gene: 6. This CDR3 spans 14 amino acids. In DNA, the CDR3 is TGTGCCAGCAGTTTAACAGGGGGCGTGGAAGGCTACACCTTC. The encoded protein is CASSLTGGVEGYTF.

This chain links TRBV7-9 with TRBJ1-2, with D tentatively TRBD1 (5 bases). The CDR3 is 16 residues long. Looked up from germline, CDR1 is SEHNR and CDR2 is FQNEAQ (reference sequence). The V and J ends lost 1 base and 10 bases respectively, with 22 bases between them. This CDR3 is CASSLVFGTGDSFYTF. The CDR3 DNA is TGTGCCAGCAGCTTAGTGTTCGGGACTGGAGATAGCTTCTACACCTTC.

This chain joins TRBV7-8 and TRBJ1-2; D is possibly TRBD1 (6 bases). In germline, CDR1 is SGHVS, CDR2 FQNEAQ. This CDR3 has 13 residues. V shed 2 bases and J shed 7 bases, with 11 bases lying between them. Here the CDR3 reads CASSLRSGAGYTF. The CDR3 nucleotides read TGTGCCAGCAGCTTACGTTCAGGGGCTGGCTACACCTTC. Complete variable domain (other parts from reference TRBV7-8 and TRBJ1-2): GAGVSQSPRYKVAKRGQDVALRCDPISGHVSLFWYQQALGQGPEFLTYFQNEAQLDKSGLPSDRFFAERPEGSVSTLKIQRTQQEDSAVYLCASSLRSGAGYTFGSGTRLTVV.

The gene calls are TRBV4-2 and TRBJ2-1; a possible D gene is TRBD2 (5 bases). Deletions cut 2 bases from V and 6 bases from J, with 8 bases between. CDR3 length: 13 residues. CDR1 is LGHNA and CDR2 is YNFKEQ in the germline V gene. The CDR3 is CASSQLAANEQFF. CDR3 nucleotide sequence: TGTGCCAGCAGCCAACTAGCAGCCAATGAGCAGTTCTTC.

V and J are TRBV2 and TRBJ2-7; D call uncertain. Per germline, CDR1 SNHLY and CDR2 FYNNEI. V gave up 0 bases and J gave up 7 bases, with 10 bases separating them. The CDR3 runs 13 residues. DNA of the CDR3: TGTGCCAGCAGTGAAGCGCTACTACGAGAGCAGTACTTC. Amino acid sequence: CASSEALLREQYF.

This chain links TRBV30 with TRBJ2-3; weak D call: TRBD1 (5 bases). Trimming removed 5 bases at V and 0 bases at J, with 24 bases between. CDR1 is GTSNPN, CDR2 SVGIG, per germline (reference sequence). The CDR3 length is 18 residues. The CDR3 DNA sequence: TGTGCCTGGGAGACTCGAGTAGGGGCCCTCGGTAGCACAGATACGCAGTATTTT. It specifies CAWETRVGALGSTDTQYF. The entire variable domain, with the rest obtained from reference TRBV30 and TRBJ2-3, is as follows: SQTIHQWPATLVQPVGSPLSLECTVEGTSNPNLYWYRQAAGRGLQLLFYSVGIGQISSEVPQNLSASRPQDRQFILSSKKLLLSDSGFYLCAWETRVGALGSTDTQYFGPGTRLTVL.

V gene TRBV9 combines with J gene TRBJ2-1; D perhaps matches TRBD2 (5 bases). Germline CDR1 reads SGDLS; CDR2 reads YYNGEE. The CDR3 length is 16 residues. V was shortened by 3 bases and J by 6 bases, with 19 bases between the two germline ends. CDR3 region: CASSGGYRLITNEQFF. In nucleotides, the CDR3 is TGTGCCAGCAGCGGAGGGTACCGATTAATAACCAATGAGCAGTTCTTC.

V and J are TRBV7-9 and TRBJ2-7; maybe TRBD2 (6 bases). CDR1 is SEHNR, CDR2 FQNEAQ, per germline (reference sequence). This CDR3 region has 15 residues. Trimming left V 3 bases short and J 2 bases short, with 14 bases between. CDR3 loop: CASSFGTALTYEQYF. The CDR3 DNA reads TGTGCCAGCAGCTTTGGGACTGCTCTTACCTACGAGCAGTACTTC.

J is TRBJ1-5 and V is TRBV2; D gene ambiguous. The V end was cut by 6 bases, the J end by 3 bases, with 9 bases between. The CDR3 is 13 amino acids. Per the germline V gene, CDR1 is SNHLY and CDR2 is FYNNEI. The CDR3 reads CASRVENNQPQHF. CDR3 sequence (DNA): TGTGCCAGCAGGGTTGAGAACAATCAGCCCCAGCATTTT.

Here the CDR3 DNA reads TGTGCCAGCAGCTTGGACTCATTAGCCAAAAACATTCAGTACTTC. Translated, it gives CASSLDSLAKNIQYF. V and J are TRBV5-6 and TRBJ2-4; D unresolved. V was shortened by 0 bases and J by 0 bases, with 7 bases between the two germline ends. Germline V CDR1 and CDR2: SGHDT, YYEEEE. CDR3 length: 15 amino acids.

The J gene is TRBJ2-3, the V gene TRBV5-4; the match to TRBD2 covers 12 bases. CDR3 length equals 20 residues. Germline V gene lookup returns CDR1 SGHNT and CDR2 YYREEE (reference sequence). Trimming cost V 4 bases and J 4 bases; bases outside gene matches: 19. In nucleotides, the CDR3 is TGTGCCAGCAGCGTCCGGCGGGCTAGCGGGAGGGCATTGGATCCAGATACGCAGTATTTT. Amino acid sequence: CASSVRRASGRALDPDTQYF.

The chain uses TRBV11-2 and TRBJ1-1; unclear D gene. The CDR3 runs 16 residues. Germline assignment: CDR1 SGHAT and CDR2 FQNNGV. Trimming removed 0 bases from V and 1 base from J, with 12 bases in between. DNA of the CDR3: TGTGCCAGCAGCTTAGATTTTGGCAACAGGAACACTGAAGCTTTCTTT. Translated, it gives CASSLDFGNRNTEAFF. The whole variable domain, filled in from reference TRBV11-2 and TRBJ1-1, reads EAGVAQSPRYKIIEKRQSVAFWCNPISGHATLYWYQQILGQGPKLLIQFQNNGVVDDSQLPKDRFSAERLKGVDSTLKIQPAKLEDSAVYLCASSLDFGNRNTEAFFGQGTRLTVV.

V is TRBV29-1 and J is TRBJ2-4; the match to TRBD2 covers 7 bases. Germline lookup yields CDR1 SQVTM and CDR2 ANQGSEA. V dropped 2 bases and J dropped 6; count of bases not matched to a gene: 1. The CDR3 extends over 12 amino acids. The CDR3 nucleotides are TGCAGCGTTGAACGCGGGGGAAACATTCAGTACTTC. Protein product: CSVERGGNIQYF.

The chain's CDR3 is CAWTRGLGEETQYF. In nucleotides, the CDR3 is TGTGCCTGGACGCGGGGCTTGGGCGAAGAGACCCAGTACTTC. The V call is TRBV30, the J call TRBJ2-5; the D gene is possibly TRBD2 (6 bases). This CDR3 is built from 14 residues. V was cut by 4 bases and J by 3 bases, with 15 bases left in between. Germline V lookup: CDR1 GTSNPN, CDR2 SVGIG (reference sequence).